The 26 T cell receptor beta chains reported below all come from one sample, sequenced in a study of blood T cell repertoires in COVID-19. The repertoire was sequenced with immunoSEQ multiplex PCR; TCRdb's copy has only in-frame clones and lacks some. Here the sample spans 250,000 to 300,000 clones, around 83% being singletons. Sequencing was done on a sample of peripheral blood. These TCRs come from a man of 80 years or more with acute or convalescent COVID-19.

The rearrangement joins TRBV5-1 to TRBJ2-2; 9 bases are shared with TRBD2. CDR1 SGHRS and CDR2 YFSETQ come from the germline V gene. Trimming took 0 bases from V and 4 from J; bases not matched to a gene: 7. The CDR3 sequence is 17 residues long. The CDR3 loop is CASSLAVAGAGTGELFF. In DNA form, the CDR3 reads TGCGCCAGCAGCTTGGCCGTAGCGGGGGCGGGCACCGGGGAGCTGTTTTTT.

In its sample, this clone is large (0.1 to 1%). One end of the junction does not line up with germline, which may come from a read error. The chain recombines TRBV2 with TRBJ1-5, with D hard to call. This CDR3 region has 15 residues. Germline V gene sequence: CDR1 SNHLY, CDR2 FYNNEI. DNA of the CDR3: TGTGCCAGCAGAGACGCTTACAACGACAATCTGCCCCAGCATTTT. Translated: CASRDAYNDNLPQHF.

This chain joins TRBV3-1 (or the pseudogene TRBV3-2) and TRBJ1-4; tentative D call: TRBD1 (5 bases). V lost 5 bases and J 4 bases, leaving 8 bases between the germline ends. From germline, CDR1 is LGHDT and CDR2 YNNKEL (reference sequence). This CDR3 is built from 13 residues. CDR3 sequence reads: CASSGGNNEKLFF. CDR3 coding DNA: TGTGCCAGCAGCGGGGGGAATAATGAAAAACTGTTTTTT.

The rearrangement links TRBV19 to TRBJ1-1; D not certain. V was pared by 4 bases and J by 4 bases, with 16 bases between. The length of the CDR3 is 15 residues. The germline gives CDR1 LNHDA, CDR2 SQIVND (reference sequence). CDR3 protein: CASSTGAGVGTEAFF. CDR3 sequence (DNA): TGTGCCAGTAGTACGGGTGCGGGAGTCGGCACTGAAGCTTTCTTT.

This rearrangement joins TRBV29-1 to TRBJ2-5, with a possible D match to TRBD2 (5 bases). CDR1 and CDR2 (germline): SQVTM, ANQGSEA. The length of the CDR3 is 11 residues. Trimming removed 8 bases from V and 5 bases from J, with 12 bases in between. This CDR3 reads CSLISGETQYF. CDR3 nucleotide sequence: TGCAGCCTCATATCGGGGGAGACCCAGTACTTC.

The chain recombines TRBV15 with TRBJ2-1, with 7 bases that match TRBD2. With 0 bases clipped from V and 5 bases from J, the junction kept 7 bases outside the gene matches. This CDR3 spans 16 amino acids. CDR1 is LNHNV, CDR2 YYDKDF, per germline (reference sequence). CDR3 DNA sequence: TGTGCCACCAGCAGAGATCTGCGACTAGCCAACAATGAGCAGTTCTTC. It encodes CATSRDLRLANNEQFF.

J is TRBJ1-1 and V is TRBV28; perhaps TRBD1 as D (6 bases). This CDR3 contains 12 residues. The germline V and J ends were trimmed by 11 bases and 5 bases, with 15 bases remaining between them. Germline loops: CDR1 MDHEN, CDR2 SYDVKM. This CDR3 reads CAVQGLRTEAFF. For the CDR3, the DNA is TGTGCCGTACAGGGACTAAGGACTGAAGCTTTCTTT.

This clone was seen many times. This chain connects TRBV3-1 (or the pseudogene TRBV3-2) to TRBJ2-1; TRBD2 matches at 15 bases. The CDR3 spans 16 residues. V was pared by 4 bases and J by 8 bases, with 6 bases of the junction left unmatched. CDR1 is LGHDT and CDR2 is YNNKEL in the germline V gene (reference sequence). The CDR3 DNA follows: TGTGCCAGCAGCCCGCGGACTAGCGGGAGGGTCGATGAGCAGTTCTTC. It yields the protein CASSPRTSGRVDEQFF.

This chain uses TRBV11-1 with TRBJ2-1, with 10 bases aligning to TRBD1. This CDR3 contains 16 residues. Germline V gene data show CDR1 as SGHAT and CDR2 as FQDESV (reference sequence). V lost 2 bases to trimming and J lost 5 bases; unmatched junction nucleotides: 6. The CDR3 DNA reads TGTGCCAGCAGCTTATTTGGGGGACAGGGGCACAATGAGCAGTTCTTC. It codes for CASSLFGGQGHNEQFF.

The gene calls are TRBV3-1 (or the pseudogene TRBV3-2) and TRBJ1-2; TRBD1 matches at 9 bases. This CDR3 spans 15 amino acids. CDR1 LGHDT and CDR2 YNNKEL come from the germline V gene (reference sequence). Germline trimming cut 4 bases from V and 6 bases from J; bases unmatched to any gene: 9. The CDR3 loop reads CASSPLPWTGDGYTF. CDR3 in DNA: TGTGCCAGCAGCCCCCTCCCGTGGACAGGGGATGGCTACACCTTC.

This chain connects TRBV5-1 to TRBJ2-3, with 7 bases aligning to TRBD1. The CDR3 extends over 15 amino acids. CDR1 and CDR2 (germline): SGHRS, YFSETQ. Germline trimming cut 3 bases from V and 7 bases from J; bases unmatched to any gene: 11. The DNA for the CDR3 is TGCGCCAGCAGCTCTTCGACAGGGCGACCTAATACGCAGTATTTT. Its protein is CASSSSTGRPNTQYF.

The chain employs TRBV3-1 (or the pseudogene TRBV3-2) and TRBJ1-2; D ambiguous. V shed 4 bases and J shed 4 bases, with 10 bases lying between them. This CDR3 has 13 residues. Germline V gene data show CDR1 as LGHDT and CDR2 as YNNKEL (reference sequence). CDR3 sequence (DNA): TGTGCCAGCAGCCCCATGGAGGGCTATGGCTACACCTTC. It is translated as CASSPMEGYGYTF.

The chain employs TRBV2 and TRBJ1-5; possibly TRBD1 for D (6 bases). The CDR3 has 14 amino acids. Germline CDR1 and CDR2: SNHLY and FYNNEI. Trimming took 6 bases from V and 1 from J, leaving 10 bases between them. The CDR3 nucleotides are TGTGCCAGCAGCCCCCAGGGGAGCAATCAGCCCCAGCATTTT. Translated: CASSPQGSNQPQHF.

This clone was picked up one time. CDR3 nucleotides: TGTGCCAGCAGCTCCGGGACTAGCGGGCGCTCCTACAATGAGCAGTTCTTC. Residues: CASSSGTSGRSYNEQFF. This chain joins TRBV6-2 or TRBV6-3 and TRBJ2-1; 12 positions agree with TRBD2. Unmatched junction bases numbered 6, after V lost 6 bases and J lost 0 bases. Looked up from germline, CDR1 is MNHEY and CDR2 is SVGEGT. The CDR3 has 17 amino acids.

The gene calls are TRBV11-2 and TRBJ2-5; 9 nucleotides agree with TRBD1. The V gene end was trimmed by 4 bases and the J gene end by 4 bases; junction bases not matched to a gene: 10. The CDR3 has 16 residues. Germline loops: CDR1 SGHAT, CDR2 FQNNGV. The CDR3 nucleotides are TGTGCCAGCAGCTACCTTCGGGGACAGGGAGGAGAGACCCAGTACTTC. The encoded protein is CASSYLRGQGGETQYF.

V is TRBV2 and J is TRBJ1-6, with TRBD1 matching 10 bases. Per the germline V gene, CDR1 is SNHLY and CDR2 is FYNNEI. The junction had 4 bases not matched to a gene; V was cut back by 4 bases and J by 10 bases. The CDR3 length is 14 residues. The CDR3 nucleotides are TGTGCCAGCAGTGGGGACAGGGGTCTGTCACCCCTCCACTTT. As protein: CASSGDRGLSPLHF.

The gene calls are TRBV10-3 and TRBJ2-5, with 13 bases identical to TRBD2. Germline trimming cut 3 bases from V and 5 bases from J; bases unmatched to any gene: 9. CDR1 ENHRY and CDR2 SYGVKD come from the germline V gene. This CDR3 spans 17 amino acids. The CDR3 spells CAISDLKLAGGLETQYF. For the CDR3, the DNA is TGTGCCATCAGTGACCTCAAACTAGCGGGGGGGCTGGAGACCCAGTACTTC.

DNA of the CDR3: TGTGCCAGCAGTATTGGAGGGGGCGTGACCGGGGAGCTGTTTTTT. Translated: CASSIGGGVTGELFF. The chain recombines TRBV6-4 with TRBJ2-2; D possibly corresponds to TRBD1 (7 bases). Trimming shortened V by 5 bases and J by 5 bases, and 15 bases separated the two germline ends. The germline V gene has CDR1 MRHNA and CDR2 SNTAGT. CDR3 length equals 15 residues.

The V gene is TRBV3-1 (or the pseudogene TRBV3-2), the J gene TRBJ2-7; TRBD2 matches at 8 bases. With V trimmed by 0 bases and J by 6 bases, 13 bases remained unmatched. CDR3 length: 17 residues. Germline V gene data show CDR1 as LGHDT and CDR2 as YNNKEL (reference sequence). CDR3 nucleotides: TGTGCCAGCAGCCAAGATGCACTTGGAGCGGGAGTTGGCGAGCAGTACTTC. It encodes CASSQDALGAGVGEQYF.

The rearrangement joins TRBV5-6 to TRBJ2-7, with 7 bases lining up with TRBD2. V trimming: 0 bases; J trimming: 1 base; junction bases outside the gene matches: 1. The CDR3 has 14 residues. Germline V gene sequence: CDR1 SGHDT, CDR2 YYEEEE. The CDR3 nucleotides are TGTGCCAGCAGCTTGGCGGGGGGATCCTACGAGCAGTACTTC. Translating gives CASSLAGGSYEQYF.

J is TRBJ1-5 and V is TRBV19; D perhaps matches TRBD1 (6 bases). The V gene lost 7 bases and the J gene lost 7 bases, with 23 bases spanning the gap. Germline V gene lookup returns CDR1 LNHDA and CDR2 SQIVND (reference sequence). The CDR3 covers 16 residues. CDR3 protein: CASTPDRSGERQPQHF. The CDR3 DNA reads TGTGCCAGTACCCCTGACCGTTCAGGGGAAAGGCAGCCCCAGCATTTT.

About this clone: The junction departs from the called germline gene at one end, perhaps through a read error. This specimen includes other DNA sequences encoding the same CDR3. The CDR3 bases are TGCGCCAGCAGGCGTGCAGCGAGCGGGGAGCTGTTTTTT. It yields the protein CASRRAASGELFF. This chain links TRBV6-5 with TRBJ2-2; no clear D gene. Per germline, CDR1 MNHEY and CDR2 SVGAGI. The CDR3 totals 13 residues.

The genes are TRBV5-1 and TRBJ2-4; no firm D call. Germline lookup yields CDR1 SGHRS and CDR2 YFSETQ. This CDR3 is built from 16 residues. V lost 0 bases and J lost 1, with 11 bases in between. The CDR3 DNA reads TGCGCCAGCAGCTTGGCCCCCCCCGGGGCCAAAAACATTCAGTACTTC. Translation: CASSLAPPGAKNIQYF. Full variable domain (rest looked up from reference TRBV5-1 and TRBJ2-4): KAGVTQTPRYLIKTRGQQVTLSCSPISGHRSVSWYQQTPGQGLQFLFEYFSETQRNKGNFPGRFSGRQFSNSRSEMNVSTLELGDSALYLCASSLAPPGAKNIQYFGAGTRLSVL.

The rearrangement links TRBV30 to TRBJ1-1, with D maybe TRBD1 (5 bases). This CDR3 spans 14 amino acids. Germline V gene sequence: CDR1 GTSNPN, CDR2 SVGIG (reference sequence). V was clipped by 0 bases and J by 3 bases, with 11 bases between them. The CDR3 DNA follows: TGTGCCTGGAGTGTATCTCAGGGTTACACTGAAGCTTTCTTT. This gives the protein CAWSVSQGYTEAFF.

This chain joins TRBV30 and TRBJ1-4; unclear D gene. Germline lookup yields CDR1 GTSNPN and CDR2 SVGIG (reference sequence). Trimming removed 1 base from V and 3 bases from J, with 12 bases in between. The CDR3 is 15 amino acids. The CDR3 nucleotides read TGTGCCTGGAGTGCGCGACGAGGAGCTAATGAAAAACTGTTTTTT. This sequence encodes CAWSARRGANEKLFF.

The V and J genes are TRBV18 and TRBJ2-6, with D possibly TRBD1 on 6 matching bases. The length of the CDR3 is 17 residues. CDR1 and CDR2 (germline): KGHSH, LQKENI. Between the trimmed V and J ends, which lost 4 bases and 0 bases, there was a span of 13 bases. The CDR3 reads CASSLKTGYSGANVLTF. In DNA, the CDR3 is TGTGCCAGCTCACTCAAGACAGGCTACTCTGGGGCCAACGTCCTGACTTTC.